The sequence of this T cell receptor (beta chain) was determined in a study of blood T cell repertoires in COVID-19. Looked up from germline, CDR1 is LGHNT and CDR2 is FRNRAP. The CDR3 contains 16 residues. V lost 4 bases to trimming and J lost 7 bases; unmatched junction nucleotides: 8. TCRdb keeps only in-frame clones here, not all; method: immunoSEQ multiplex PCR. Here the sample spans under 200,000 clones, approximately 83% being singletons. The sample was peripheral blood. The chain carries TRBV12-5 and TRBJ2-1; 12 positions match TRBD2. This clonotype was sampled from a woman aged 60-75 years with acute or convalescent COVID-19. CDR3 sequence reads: CASGWILAGGGNEQFF. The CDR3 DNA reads TGTGCTAGTGGTTGGATACTAGCGGGGGGTGGGAATGAGCAGTTCTTC.